Reported below is one T cell receptor (beta chain). TCRdb's copy holds only in-frame clones and misses some; the assay was immunoSEQ multiplex PCR. Counted here are nearly 300,000 clones, around 88% occurring once; the ten biggest clones make up more than 6.5%. The entry originates in a study of blood T cell repertoires in COVID-19. The CDR3 has 13 amino acids. Germline V lookup: CDR1 SGDLS, CDR2 YYNGEE. Trimming removed 0 bases from V and 8 bases from J, with 11 bases in between. The chain uses TRBV9 and TRBJ1-2; D remains unclear. This TCR derives from a woman aged 25 to 39 who had recovered from COVID-19. Sequencing was carried out using peripheral blood. The CDR3 DNA is TGTGCCAGCAGCGTAGGTACGGAGCAGGGCTACACCTTC. Translating it yields CASSVGTEQGYTF.